Listed below are T cell receptor beta chains from one sample, sequenced in a study of beta chain features in type 1 diabetes. Profiled with immunoSEQ multiplex PCR; TCRdb holds only in-frame clones, not every one. The sample includes 850,000 to 900,000 clones, roughly a sixth of them seen just once. The specimen was naive CD4+ T cells from blood. These receptors all stem from a woman aged 18-29 years in good health. Each CDR3 is given with its conserved first and last residue. D genes are given only for firm matches. The size field is filled for only some rows; it gives once, few, many or a size class.

d_gene,abundance,j_gene,v_gene,CDR3aa,CDR3nt
TRBD1,few,TRBJ2-1,TRBV19,CASSPGTGDNEQFF,TGTGCCAGTAGTCCGGGGACAGGGGACAATGAGCAGTTCTTC
TRBD2,-,TRBJ2-7,TRBV5-6,CASSPAGGPPYEQYF,TGTGCCAGCAGCCCCGCGGGAGGGCCACCCTACGAGCAGTACTTC
TRBD1,-,TRBJ2-7,TRBV28,CASGRRDRESEQYF,TGTGCCAGCGGGAGGAGGGACAGGGAATCCGAGCAGTACTTC
-,-,TRBJ2-5,TRBV18,CASSPQREYQETQYF,TGTGCCAGCTCACCACAGAGGGAGTACCAAGAGACCCAGTACTTC
-,-,TRBJ2-7,TRBV28,CASSLQEGHEQYF,TGTGCCAGCAGTCTTCAGGAGGGCCACGAGCAGTACTTC
-,few,TRBJ1-1,TRBV5-1,CASRVAVNTEAFF,TGCGCCAGCAGGGTCGCGGTGAACACTGAAGCTTTCTTT
-,-,TRBJ1-4,TRBV6-6,CASSYLGQRNEKLFF,TGTGCCAGCAGTTACTTGGGGCAGAGAAATGAAAAACTGTTTTTT
-,few,TRBJ2-3,TRBV7-5,CARNSPGSQLGTSGRTDTQYF,TGTGCCAGAAACTCACCCGGGAGTCAGCTCGGGACTAGCGGACGCACAGATACGCAGTATTTT
TRBD2,-,TRBJ2-7,TRBV19,CASSILAGPYEQYF,TGTGCCAGTAGTATCCTAGCGGGGCCCTACGAGCAGTACTTC
-,-,TRBJ1-2,TRBV9,CASSVQDRGLGLYGYTF,TGTGCCAGCAGCGTCCAGGACAGAGGTTTGGGTCTCTATGGCTACACCTTC
-,few,TRBJ1-1,TRBV11-2,CATGDVNTEAFF,TGTGCCACCGGCGATGTGAACACTGAAGCTTTCTTT
-,few,TRBJ2-1,TRBV6-7,CASSPSSYNEQFF,TGTGCCAGCAGCCCGAGCTCCTACAATGAGCAGTTCTTC
-,-,TRBJ2-7,TRBV4-3,CASSLRWTGNYEQYF,TGCGCCAGCAGCTTACGTTGGACGGGAAACTACGAGCAGTACTTC
-,-,TRBJ2-5,TRBV7-2,CASSYQKGPETQYF,TGTGCCAGCAGCTACCAAAAGGGGCCGGAGACCCAGTACTTC
-,-,TRBJ2-5,TRBV7-9,CASSLVEQETQYF,TGTGCCAGCAGCTTAGTGGAGCAAGAGACCCAGTACTTC
-,-,TRBJ1-4,TRBV5-1,CASSLQGQSEKLFF,TGCGCCAGCAGCTTGCAGGGCCAGTCCGAAAAACTGTTTTTT
-,-,TRBJ2-7,TRBV7-2,CASSLYGGGSLLEQYF,TGTGCCAGCAGCTTATATGGGGGCGGATCCTTGCTCGAGCAGTACTTC
-,-,TRBJ1-1,TRBV16,CASSQEATEAFF,TGTGCCAGCAGCCAAGAGGCCACTGAAGCTTTCTTT
TRBD2,few,TRBJ2-2,TRBV7-9,CASSFGTRAGELFF,TGTGCCAGCAGCTTCGGGACTAGAGCCGGGGAGCTGTTTTTT
-,few,TRBJ2-1,TRBV11-2,CASSPQAGIIFF,TGTGCCAGCAGCCCCCAGGCGGGGATTATCTTCTTC
-,-,TRBJ2-2,TRBV6-4,CASSPPPRTNTGELFF,TGTGCCAGCAGTCCGCCGCCTCGAACGAACACCGGGGAGCTGTTTTTT
-,few,TRBJ1-5,TRBV23-1,CASSRELWQGQPQHF,TGCGCCAGCAGCCGAGAGTTATGGCAGGGTCAGCCCCAGCATTTT
-,few,TRBJ2-5,TRBV7-2,CASSLSRETQYF,TGTGCCAGCAGCTTAAGTCGGGAGACCCAGTACTTC
TRBD1,-,TRBJ1-1,TRBV7-9,CASSLTGVSNTEAFF,TGTGCCAGCAGCTTAACAGGGGTATCGAACACTGAAGCTTTCTTT
-,few,TRBJ1-1,TRBV27,CASSFRGRNTEAFF,TGTGCCAGCAGTTTTCGGGGCAGGAACACTGAAGCTTTCTTT
TRBD2,-,TRBJ2-7,TRBV7-2,CASSLAASGPGEQYF,TGTGCCAGCAGCTTAGCGGCTAGCGGCCCTGGGGAGCAGTACTTC
TRBD2,-,TRBJ2-7,TRBV5-1,CASSLAGGPTYEQYF,TGCGCCAGCAGCTTGGCGGGAGGACCTACCTACGAGCAGTACTTC
-,-,TRBJ2-7,TRBV7-2,CASSLLDGYEQYF,TGTGCCAGCAGCTTACTGGACGGCTACGAGCAGTACTTC
-,-,TRBJ2-1,TRBV7-6,CASSLIGSEQFF,TGTGCCAGCAGCTTAATCGGGTCTGAGCAGTTCTTC
TRBD1,-,TRBJ1-1,TRBV28,CASSPRDRRTEAFF,TGTGCCAGCAGTCCCAGGGACAGGAGGACTGAAGCTTTCTTT
TRBD1,few,TRBJ2-5,TRBV4-1,CASSRPGQVQETQYF,TGCGCCAGCAGCCGCCCTGGACAGGTACAAGAGACCCAGTACTTC
TRBD2,-,TRBJ2-3,TRBV7-3,CASSSQSSGALSGTQYF,TGTGCCAGCAGCTCCCAGAGTAGCGGGGCCCTTTCTGGTACGCAGTATTTT
-,few,TRBJ2-2,TRBV27,CASNPLGRDTGELFF,TGTGCCAGCAACCCTTTGGGGCGGGACACCGGGGAGCTGTTTTTT
TRBD1,few,TRBJ2-1,TRBV2,CASKAGTAYNEQFF,TGTGCCAGCAAGGCCGGGACAGCGTACAATGAGCAGTTCTTC
-,-,TRBJ2-1,TRBV29-1,CSGRDYNEQFF,TGCAGCGGCCGGGACTACAATGAGCAGTTCTTC
TRBD2,-,TRBJ2-7,TRBV7-9,CASSGLAGLNYEQYF,TGTGCCAGCAGCGGACTAGCGGGCCTGAACTACGAGCAGTACTTC
-,many,TRBJ2-6,TRBV19,CASSMEGLFPSGANVLTF,TGTGCCAGTAGTATGGAAGGTTTATTCCCCTCTGGGGCCAACGTCCTGACTTTC
-,-,TRBJ1-5,TRBV6-6,CASRLGRGQPQHF,TGTGCCAGCAGACTGGGGAGGGGGCAGCCCCAGCATTTT
TRBD2,few,TRBJ2-7,TRBV6-6,CASSYSYSGRSGEQYF,TGTGCCAGCAGTTACTCCTATAGCGGGAGGTCGGGGGAGCAGTACTTC
-,-,TRBJ2-3,TRBV27,CASRQRTDTQYF,TGTGCCAGCAGACAACGCACAGATACGCAGTATTTT
-,-,TRBJ2-1,TRBV9,CASSVANHNEQFF,TGTGCCAGCAGCGTAGCCAATCACAATGAGCAGTTCTTC
-,few,TRBJ2-7,TRBV11-2,CASTKNRASEQYF,TGTGCCAGCACCAAAAATCGGGCTAGCGAGCAGTACTTC
-,-,TRBJ1-4,TRBV15,CATSRERYSDEKLFF,TGTGCCACCAGCAGAGAGAGATACTCCGATGAAAAACTGTTTTTT
-,-,TRBJ2-2,TRBV6-5,CASQRDGGTGELFF,TGTGCCAGCCAAAGGGATGGTGGGACCGGGGAGCTGTTTTTT
TRBD1,-,TRBJ1-5,TRBV19,CASSIRGQGTSRGNQPQHF,TGTGCCAGTAGTATCAGAGGACAGGGCACTTCCCGGGGCAATCAGCCCCAGCATTTT